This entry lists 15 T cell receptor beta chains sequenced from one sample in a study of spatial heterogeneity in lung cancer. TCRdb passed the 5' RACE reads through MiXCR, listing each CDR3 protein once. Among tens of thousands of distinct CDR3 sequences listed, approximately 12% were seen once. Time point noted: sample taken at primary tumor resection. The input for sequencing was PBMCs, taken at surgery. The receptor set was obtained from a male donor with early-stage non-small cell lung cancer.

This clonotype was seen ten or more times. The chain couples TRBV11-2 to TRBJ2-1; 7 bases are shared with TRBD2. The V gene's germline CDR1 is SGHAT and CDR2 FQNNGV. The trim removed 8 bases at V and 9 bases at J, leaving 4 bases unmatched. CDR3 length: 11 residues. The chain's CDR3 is CASQLATEQFF. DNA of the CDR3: TGTGCCAGCCAACTAGCGACTGAGCAGTTCTTC.

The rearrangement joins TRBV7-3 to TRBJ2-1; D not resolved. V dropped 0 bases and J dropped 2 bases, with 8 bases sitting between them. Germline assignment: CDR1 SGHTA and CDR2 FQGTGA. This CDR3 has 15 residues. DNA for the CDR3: TGTGCCAGCAGCTTAACTGGGGTGGCCTACAATGAGCAGTTCTTC. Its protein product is CASSLTGVAYNEQFF. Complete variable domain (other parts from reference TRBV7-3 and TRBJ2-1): GAGVSQTPSNKVTEKGKYVELRCDPISGHTALYWYRQSLGQGPEFLIYFQGTGAADDSGLPNDRFFAVRPEGSVSTLKIQRTERGDSAVYLCASSLTGVAYNEQFFGPGTRLTVL.

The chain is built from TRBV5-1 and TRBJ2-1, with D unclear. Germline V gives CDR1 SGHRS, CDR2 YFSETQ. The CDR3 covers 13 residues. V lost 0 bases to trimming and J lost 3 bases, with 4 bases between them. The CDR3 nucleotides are TGCGCCAGCAGCTTGGCCCACTACAATGAGCAGTTCTTC. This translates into CASSLAHYNEQFF.

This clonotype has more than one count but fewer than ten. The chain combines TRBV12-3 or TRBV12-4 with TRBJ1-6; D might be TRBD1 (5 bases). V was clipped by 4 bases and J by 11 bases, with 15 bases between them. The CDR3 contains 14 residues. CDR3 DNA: TGTGCCAGCAGTTCGCTGGAGGGAGGGGCACCCCTCCACTTT. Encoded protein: CASSSLEGGAPLHF.

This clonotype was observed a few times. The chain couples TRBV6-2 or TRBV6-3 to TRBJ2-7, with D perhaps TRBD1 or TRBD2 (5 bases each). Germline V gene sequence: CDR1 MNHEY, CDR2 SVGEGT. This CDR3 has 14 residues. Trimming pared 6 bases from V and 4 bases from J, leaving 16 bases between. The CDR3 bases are TGTGCCAGCAGAGGGAGCGGCGACAGATACGAGCAGTACTTC. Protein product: CASRGSGDRYEQYF.

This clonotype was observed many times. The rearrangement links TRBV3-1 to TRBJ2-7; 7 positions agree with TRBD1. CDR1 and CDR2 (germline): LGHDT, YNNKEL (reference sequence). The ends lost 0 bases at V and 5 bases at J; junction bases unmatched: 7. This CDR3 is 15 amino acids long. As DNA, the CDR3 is TGTGCCAGCAGCCAAGATGGACAGGCTCCTAACGAGCAGTACTTC. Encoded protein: CASSQDGQAPNEQYF.

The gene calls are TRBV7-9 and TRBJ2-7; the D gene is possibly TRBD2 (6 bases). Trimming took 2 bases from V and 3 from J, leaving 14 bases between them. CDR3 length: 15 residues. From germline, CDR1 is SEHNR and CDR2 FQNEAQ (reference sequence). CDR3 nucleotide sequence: TGTGCCAGCAGCTTACGGCCTAGCGCTAGCTACGAGCAGTACTTC. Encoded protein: CASSLRPSASYEQYF.

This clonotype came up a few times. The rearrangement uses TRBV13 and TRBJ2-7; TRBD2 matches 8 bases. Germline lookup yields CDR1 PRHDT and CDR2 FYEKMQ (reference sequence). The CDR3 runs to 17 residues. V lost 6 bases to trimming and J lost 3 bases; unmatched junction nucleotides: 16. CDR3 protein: CASSPRGEAGVGYEQYF. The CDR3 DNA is TGTGCCAGCAGTCCCCGGGGAGAAGCGGGAGTCGGCTACGAGCAGTACTTC.

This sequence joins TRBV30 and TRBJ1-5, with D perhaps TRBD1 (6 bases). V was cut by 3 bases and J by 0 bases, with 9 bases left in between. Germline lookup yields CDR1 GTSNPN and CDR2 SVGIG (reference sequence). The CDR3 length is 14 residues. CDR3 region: CAWSHRDSNQPQHF. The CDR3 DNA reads TGTGCCTGGAGCCACAGGGATAGCAATCAGCCCCAGCATTTT.

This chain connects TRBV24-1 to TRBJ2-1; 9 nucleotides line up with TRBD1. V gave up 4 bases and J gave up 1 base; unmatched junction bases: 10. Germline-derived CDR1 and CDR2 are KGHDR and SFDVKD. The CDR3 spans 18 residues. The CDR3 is CATSDEPGQGISYNEQFF. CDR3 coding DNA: TGTGCCACCAGTGACGAACCGGGACAGGGAATTTCCTACAATGAGCAGTTCTTC.

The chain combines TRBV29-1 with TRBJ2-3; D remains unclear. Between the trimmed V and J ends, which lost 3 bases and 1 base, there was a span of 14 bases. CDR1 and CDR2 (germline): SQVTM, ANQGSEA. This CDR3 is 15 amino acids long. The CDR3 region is CSVDQRGTGTDTQYF. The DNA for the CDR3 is TGCAGCGTTGACCAGCGCGGAACCGGCACAGATACGCAGTATTTT.

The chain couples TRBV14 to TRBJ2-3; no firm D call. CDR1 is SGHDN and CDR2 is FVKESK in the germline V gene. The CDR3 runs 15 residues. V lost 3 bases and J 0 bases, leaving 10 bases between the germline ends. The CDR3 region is CASSHLWESTDTQYF. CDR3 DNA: TGTGCCAGCAGCCACCTATGGGAAAGCACAGATACGCAGTATTTT.

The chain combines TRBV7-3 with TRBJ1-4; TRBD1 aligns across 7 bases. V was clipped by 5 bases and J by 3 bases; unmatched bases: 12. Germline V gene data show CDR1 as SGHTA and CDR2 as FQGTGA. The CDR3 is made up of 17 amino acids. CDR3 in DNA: TGTGCCAGCAGCCTGGGACAGCCGAGTAGGGCTAATGAAAAACTGTTTTTT. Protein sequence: CASSLGQPSRANEKLFF. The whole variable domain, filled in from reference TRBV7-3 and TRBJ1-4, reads GAGVSQTPSNKVTEKGKYVELRCDPISGHTALYWYRQSLGQGPEFLIYFQGTGAADDSGLPNDRFFAVRPEGSVSTLKIQRTERGDSAVYLCASSLGQPSRANEKLFFGSGTQLSVL.

The CDR3 coding sequence is TGTGCCAGCAGTCTAGAGGGTAATTCACCCCTCCACTTT. Amino acids: CASSLEGNSPLHF. This chain connects TRBV12-3 or TRBV12-4 to TRBJ1-6; D gene uncertain. The CDR3 spans 13 residues. V lost 5 bases to trimming and J lost 6 bases, with 8 bases between them.

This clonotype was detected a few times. CDR3 loop: CASLGAGTGNNEQFF. The CDR3 nucleotides read TGTGCCAGCTTAGGGGCCGGGACAGGAAACAATGAGCAGTTCTTC. The gene calls are TRBV12-3 or TRBV12-4 and TRBJ2-1; 8 positions match TRBD1. V gave up 8 bases and J gave up 5 bases; unmatched junction bases: 11. The CDR3 runs to 15 residues.